The 27 T cell receptor beta chains below come from one sample, sequenced in a study of shared clonotypes between healthy human individuals. Sequencing was performed with immunoSEQ multiplex PCR; in TCRdb, only in-frame clones are kept and a portion is missing. The table lists a few hundred thousand clones, roughly 70% of them singletons, with about 9.4% in the top ten. The specimen was memory CD4+ T cells sorted from blood. Subset denoted: CD45RA-negative fraction. Every receptor here comes from a man aged 25 to 40 in good health.

The rearrangement joins TRBV30 to TRBJ2-2; 8 nucleotides agree with TRBD1. CDR3 length: 16 residues. Germline V lookup: CDR1 GTSNPN, CDR2 SVGIG (reference sequence). The V segment lost 4 bases and the J segment 1 base; nucleotides outside the gene matches: 8. The CDR3 protein is CAWTRRQGRNTGELFF. CDR3 DNA: TGTGCCTGGACCCGCCGACAGGGGAGGAACACCGGGGAGCTGTTTTTT.

V gene TRBV18 combines with J gene TRBJ2-7, with no clear D. In germline, CDR1 is KGHSH, CDR2 LQKENI. CDR3 length: 12 residues. The V end lost 5 bases, the J end lost 2 bases, and 7 bases lay between the germline ends. CDR3 amino acids: CASSSTAYEQYF. CDR3 nucleotide sequence: TGTGCCAGCTCAAGTACAGCCTACGAGCAGTACTTC. The entire variable domain, with the rest obtained from reference TRBV18 and TRBJ2-7, is as follows: NAGVMQNPRHLVRRRGQEARLRCSPMKGHSHVYWYRQLPEEGLKFMVYLQKENIIDESGMPKERFSAEFPKEGPSILRIQQVVRGDSAAYFCASSSTAYEQYFGPGTRLTVT.

The CDR3 here is CASRPETYEQYF. CDR3 DNA: TGTGCCAGCAGGCCAGAGACCTACGAGCAGTACTTC. The V and J genes are TRBV2 and TRBJ2-7; D gene unclear. Germline V gene lookup returns CDR1 SNHLY and CDR2 FYNNEI. V gave up 6 bases and J gave up 2 bases, with 8 bases separating them. This CDR3 comprises 12 residues.

Notes on this clone: Distinct nucleotide sequences in the sample also encode this CDR3. The gene calls are TRBV5-1 and TRBJ2-5; tentatively, D is TRBD1 (7 bases). CDR3 length equals 13 residues. The germline V and J ends were trimmed by 4 bases and 5 bases, with 12 bases remaining between them. CDR1 is SGHRS, CDR2 YFSETQ, per germline. Written as DNA, the CDR3 is TGCGCCAGCAGCACGACAGGGAGGGAGACCCAGTACTTC. Protein product: CASSTTGRETQYF.

This clone was seen ten or more times. CDR3 nucleotides: TGTGCCAGCAGTGAACAGGGTTTCGGGGAGCTGTTTTTT. It is translated as CASSEQGFGELFF. The rearrangement links TRBV2 to TRBJ2-2, with a tentative D call TRBD1 (5 bases). The CDR3 contains 13 residues. Germline values: CDR1 SNHLY, CDR2 FYNNEI. The V end was cut by 2 bases, the J end by 7 bases, with 8 bases between.

The chain employs TRBV28 and TRBJ1-1, with TRBD1 as a possible D gene (5 bases). The CDR3 loop spans 16 amino acids. The germline V gene encodes CDR1 MDHEN and CDR2 SYDVKM. Trimming cost V 4 bases and J 3 bases, with 18 bases left between them. The CDR3, as DNA: TGTGCCAGCAGTTCTCCCCGATCCACCAGGGACACTGAAGCTTTCTTT. Its protein is CASSSPRSTRDTEAFF.

This clone came up a few times. This chain joins TRBV11-3 and TRBJ2-1; D possibly corresponds to TRBD2 (6 bases). The CDR3 has 15 amino acids. The germline V and J ends were trimmed by 5 bases and 0 bases, with 11 bases remaining between them. Germline V lookup: CDR1 SGHNT, CDR2 YENEEA. CDR3 sequence reads: CASSLAGSSYNEQFF. The CDR3 DNA follows: TGTGCCAGCAGCCTCGCGGGAAGCTCCTACAATGAGCAGTTCTTC.

This clone was picked up a small number of times. CDR3: CASSLNQGAGGYTF. As DNA, the CDR3 is TGTGCCAGCAGCCTCAACCAGGGGGCTGGCGGCTACACCTTC. The chain couples TRBV5-4 to TRBJ1-2; 8 nucleotides agree with TRBD1. V shed 4 bases and J 8 bases; nucleotides not matched to a gene: 10. In germline, CDR1 is SGHNT, CDR2 YYREEE (reference sequence). CDR3 length: 14 amino acids.

The chain combines TRBV5-4 with TRBJ2-5, with D possibly called TRBD1 or TRBD2 (5 bases each). With 1 base removed from V and 5 bases from J, the gap between germline ends came to 6 bases. Looked up from germline, CDR1 is SGHNT and CDR2 is YYREEE (reference sequence). There are 12 residues in the CDR3. CDR3 protein: CASSLWGETQYF. The DNA of the CDR3 is TGTGCCAGCAGCTTGTGGGGGGAGACCCAGTACTTC.

This clone turned up a few times. The chain combines TRBV2 with TRBJ1-5; perhaps TRBD1 as D (6 bases). Germline V gene data show CDR1 as SNHLY and CDR2 as FYNNEI. The V and J ends lost 4 bases and 3 bases respectively, with 10 bases between them. The CDR3 is 14 amino acids. Written as DNA, the CDR3 is TGTGCCAGCAGTGTACAGGGTTACAATCAGCCCCAGCATTTT. Protein: CASSVQGYNQPQHF. The complete variable domain, with remaining parts taken from reference TRBV2 and TRBJ1-5, reads EPEVTQTPSHQVTQMGQEVILRCVPISNHLYFYWYRQILGQKVEFLVSFYNNEISEKSEIFDDQFSVERPDGSNFTLKIRSTKLEDSAMYFCASSVQGYNQPQHFGDGTRLSIL.

The genes are TRBV28 and TRBJ2-1; D not resolved. The CDR3 is 15 amino acids. V gave up 2 bases and J gave up 8 bases, with 16 bases separating them. Germline values: CDR1 MDHEN, CDR2 SYDVKM. The CDR3 DNA reads TGTGCCAGCAGTTTACGGCGGATTACATGGCATGAGCAGTTCTTC. As protein: CASSLRRITWHEQFF.

V gene TRBV18 combines with J gene TRBJ2-1, with 8 bases that match TRBD1. V lost 3 bases, J lost 0 bases, and 1 base stayed unmatched. This CDR3 contains 15 residues. The germline V gene encodes CDR1 KGHSH and CDR2 LQKENI. This CDR3 reads CASSPDRGSYNEQFF. DNA for the CDR3: TGTGCCAGCTCACCTGACAGGGGCTCCTACAATGAGCAGTTCTTC.

The chain is built from TRBV6-6 and TRBJ1-2, with D possibly being TRBD1 (5 bases). The V and J ends lost 7 bases and 3 bases respectively, with 18 bases between them. Germline V lookup: CDR1 MNHNY, CDR2 SVGAGI (reference sequence). CDR3 length: 15 residues. CDR3 in DNA: TGTGCCAGCACTGTCGGGGGACCAAGACACTATGGCTACACCTTC. It codes for CASTVGGPRHYGYTF.

The rearrangement uses TRBV28 and TRBJ2-3, with D perhaps assigned TRBD1 or TRBD2 (6 bases each). CDR3 length: 14 residues. Germline V gene data show CDR1 as MDHEN and CDR2 as SYDVKM. Trimming stripped 8 bases from V and 2 bases from J, with 14 bases between. The CDR3 here is CASRVSGATDTQYF. The CDR3 DNA follows: TGTGCCAGCCGTGTATCGGGGGCCACAGATACGCAGTATTTT.

This chain joins TRBV14 and TRBJ2-2, with D unresolved. Germline V gene sequence: CDR1 SGHDN, CDR2 FVKESK. The CDR3 runs 13 residues. The V gene lost 0 bases and the J gene lost 4 bases, with 3 bases spanning the gap. CDR3 region: CASSQEATGELFF. The DNA for the CDR3 is TGTGCCAGCAGCCAAGAGGCCACCGGGGAGCTGTTTTTT.

This rearrangement joins TRBV28 to TRBJ2-4; 15 nucleotides agree with TRBD2. The CDR3 runs to 19 residues. Per the germline V gene, CDR1 is MDHEN and CDR2 is SYDVKM. Losses at the gene ends were 7 bases for V and 2 bases for J; bases not matched to a gene: 12. CDR3 protein: CASTRAGLAGGGSKNIQYF. The CDR3 DNA reads TGTGCCAGCACCCGAGCGGGACTAGCGGGAGGAGGGTCCAAAAACATTCAGTACTTC.

J is TRBJ2-2 and V is TRBV5-1; D perhaps matches TRBD2 (5 bases). The germline V and J ends were trimmed by 0 bases and 1 base, with 7 bases remaining between them. Germline V gene sequence: CDR1 SGHRS, CDR2 YFSETQ. The CDR3 sequence is 15 residues long. The CDR3 is CASSLAGLNTGELFF. The CDR3 DNA is TGCGCCAGCAGCTTGGCAGGACTGAACACCGGGGAGCTGTTTTTT.

This clone has more than one count but fewer than ten. This sequence joins TRBV19 and TRBJ2-1; TRBD2 matches at 9 bases. Germline V gives CDR1 LNHDA, CDR2 SQIVND (reference sequence). The CDR3 spans 14 residues. V gave up 7 bases and J gave up 2 bases; unmatched junction bases: 3. CDR3 in amino acids: CASTSSGTYNEQFF. Here the CDR3 DNA reads TGTGCCAGTACTTCTAGCGGGACCTACAATGAGCAGTTCTTC.

The genes are TRBV9 and TRBJ2-1; 13 nucleotides agree with TRBD2. V lost 3 bases to trimming and J lost 6 bases; unmatched junction nucleotides: 3. Germline assignment: CDR1 SGDLS and CDR2 YYNGEE. CDR3 length: 15 amino acids. The CDR3 DNA is TGTGCCAGCAGCGGGGGACTAGCGGGGAGCAATGAGCAGTTCTTC. Amino acid sequence: CASSGGLAGSNEQFF.

In this sample, this clone turned up many times. The chain recombines TRBV27 with TRBJ1-2; tentative D call: TRBD1 (6 bases). V lost 4 bases, J lost 3 bases, and 18 bases lay in between. The CDR3 spans 16 residues. Germline V lookup: CDR1 MNHEY, CDR2 SMNVEV (reference sequence). CDR3 sequence: CASSSRQATRDYGYTF. CDR3 DNA sequence: TGTGCCAGCAGTTCCCGACAGGCCACGAGGGACTATGGCTACACCTTC.

The chain recombines TRBV4-1 with TRBJ2-3; TRBD1 or TRBD2 may be the D gene (5 bases each). Trimming stripped 4 bases from V and 0 bases from J, with 14 bases between. The CDR3 extends over 16 amino acids. Germline CDR1 and CDR2: MGHRA and YSYEKL. CDR3 sequence: CASSLTGRVSTDTQYF. Written as DNA, the CDR3 is TGCGCCAGCAGCCTAACGGGGCGGGTCAGCACAGATACGCAGTATTTT.

The CDR3 DNA is TGTGCCAGCAGTGCGCTACAGGGGGCCCTAAATCAGCCCCAGCATTTT. It is translated as CASSALQGALNQPQHF. The V and J genes are TRBV6-1 and TRBJ1-5, with 9 bases lining up with TRBD1. The CDR3 has 16 amino acids. The ends lost 4 bases at V and 4 bases at J; junction bases unmatched: 8. Germline assignment: CDR1 MNHNS and CDR2 SASEGT.

This clone was observed a single time. This CDR3 reads CAWTKPGQGNSYEQYF. Here the CDR3 DNA reads TGTGCCTGGACCAAACCGGGACAGGGGAACTCCTACGAGCAGTACTTC. The chain uses TRBV30 and TRBJ2-7, with 10 nucleotides matching TRBD1. The CDR3 covers 16 residues. J lost 0 bases, V lost 4 bases, and 9 bases had no gene match. Germline lookup yields CDR1 GTSNPN and CDR2 SVGIG (reference sequence).

This chain joins TRBV15 and TRBJ2-1; no definite D call. The CDR3 contains 11 residues. Germline CDR1 reads LNHNV; CDR2 reads YYDKDF (reference sequence). V lost 4 bases, J lost 11 bases, and 9 bases lay in between. The CDR3 is CATSKAGQQFF. CDR3 DNA sequence: TGTGCCACCAGCAAAGCTGGGCAGCAGTTCTTC.

About this clone: This same CDR3 is encoded by further DNA sequences in the sample. The chain couples TRBV7-2 to TRBJ1-5; tentative D call: TRBD1 (5 bases). V lost 4 bases to trimming and J lost 2 bases, with 6 bases between them. The CDR3 is made up of 13 amino acids. Per germline, CDR1 SGHTA and CDR2 FQGNSA. CDR3 coding DNA: TGTGCCAGCAGCTCACAGGGCAATCAGCCCCAGCATTTT. Residues: CASSSQGNQPQHF.

The chain is built from TRBV7-3 and TRBJ2-2, with 14 bases identical to TRBD2. The CDR3 length is 15 residues. V shed 5 bases and J 6 bases; nucleotides not matched to a gene: 2. CDR1 is SGHTA and CDR2 is FQGTGA in the germline V gene. The DNA for the CDR3 is TGTGCCAGCAGCCCGGGACTAGCGGGAGCCGGGGAGCTGTTTTTT. This sequence encodes CASSPGLAGAGELFF. Complete variable domain (other parts from reference TRBV7-3 and TRBJ2-2): GAGVSQTPSNKVTEKGKYVELRCDPISGHTALYWYRQSLGQGPEFLIYFQGTGAADDSGLPNDRFFAVRPEGSVSTLKIQRTERGDSAVYLCASSPGLAGAGELFFGEGSRLTVL.

J is TRBJ2-5 and V is TRBV14; 10 nucleotides align to TRBD2. V dropped 1 base and J dropped 4; count of bases not matched to a gene: 6. The CDR3 runs 16 residues. Germline CDR1 is SGHDN and CDR2 is FVKESK. CDR3 residues: CASSQGGLAVLETQYF. DNA of the CDR3: TGTGCCAGCAGCCAAGGAGGACTAGCGGTTTTAGAGACCCAGTACTTC.